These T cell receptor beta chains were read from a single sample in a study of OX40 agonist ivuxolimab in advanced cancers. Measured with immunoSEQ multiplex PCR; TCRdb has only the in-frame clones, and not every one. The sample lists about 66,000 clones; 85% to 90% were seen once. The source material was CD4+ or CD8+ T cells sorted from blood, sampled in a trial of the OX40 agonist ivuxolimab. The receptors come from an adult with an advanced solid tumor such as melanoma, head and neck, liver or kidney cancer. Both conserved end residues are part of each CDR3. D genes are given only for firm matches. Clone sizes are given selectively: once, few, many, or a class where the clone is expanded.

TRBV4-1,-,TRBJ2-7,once,TGCGCCAGCAGCCAAGAATGGGGGACCCTCTCCTACGAGCAGTACTTC,CASSQEWGTLSYEQYF
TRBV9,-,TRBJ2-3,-,TGTGCCAGCAGCGTCGCTAGGGGCACAGATACGCAGTATTTT,CASSVARGTDTQYF
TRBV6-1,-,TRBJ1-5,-,TGTGCCAGCAGTGGACGGCCCAATCAGCCCCAGCATTTT,CASSGRPNQPQHF
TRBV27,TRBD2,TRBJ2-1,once,TGTGCCAGCGCGGGCTCGGGGGGGCCCGGAAATGAGCAGTTCTTC,CASAGSGGPGNEQFF
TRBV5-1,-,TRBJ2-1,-,TGCGCCAGCAGCTTATCGAATGAGCAGTTCTTC,CASSLSNEQFF
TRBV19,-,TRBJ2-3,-,TGTGCCAGTAGCGAACAGGGTTCTAGCACAGATACGCAGTATTTT,CASSEQGSSTDTQYF
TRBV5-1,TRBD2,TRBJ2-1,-,TGCGCCAGCAGCTTCCCAGGACGCGGGAGCTCCTACAATGAGCAGTTCTTC,CASSFPGRGSSYNEQFF
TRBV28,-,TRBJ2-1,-,TGTGCCAGCAGTCGACTCCCCGCTACAGAAGACAATGAGCAGTTCTTC,CASSRLPATEDNEQFF
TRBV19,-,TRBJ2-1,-,TGTGCCAGTAGTATGTGGGGGAATGAGCAGTTCTTC,CASSMWGNEQFF
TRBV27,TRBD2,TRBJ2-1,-,TGTGCCAGCGGCGGGAGAGGGCACAATGAGCAGTTCTTC,CASGGRGHNEQFF
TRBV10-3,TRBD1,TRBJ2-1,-,TGTGCCATCAGCTGGACAGGGGGGGACTACAATGAGCAGTTCTTC,CAISWTGGDYNEQFF
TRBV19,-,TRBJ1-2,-,TGTGCCAGTAGTATTGCGGGAACAGGGAACTATGGCTACACCTTC,CASSIAGTGNYGYTF
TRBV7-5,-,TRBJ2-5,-,TGTGTCAGAAGCTTAGCCCGGACTAGCGGGAGAGGTCAAGAGACCCAGTACTTC,CVRSLARTSGRGQETQYF
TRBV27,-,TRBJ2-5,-,TGTGCCAGCAGTCTACAGGGGAGGGGTGAGACCCAGTACTTC,CASSLQGRGETQYF
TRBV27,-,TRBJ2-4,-,TGTGCCAGCAGTAGCAGGGGCCAAAACATTCAGTACTTC,CASSSRGQNIQYF
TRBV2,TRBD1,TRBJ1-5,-,TGTGCCAGCAGTGTATTGGGGACAGGAGCCCCTAATAGCAATCAGCCCCAGCATTTT,CASSVLGTGAPNSNQPQHF
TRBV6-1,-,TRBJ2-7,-,TGTGCCATCGCGGTGGACGAGCAGTACTTC,CAIAVDEQYF
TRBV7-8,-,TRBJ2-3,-,TGTGCCAGCAGCTCGCAGGGTATGGCGCAGTATTTT,CASSSQGMAQYF
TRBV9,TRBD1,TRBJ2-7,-,TGTGCCAGCAGCCCCGGCCCGGCAGGGGGCTACGAGCAGTACTTC,CASSPGPAGGYEQYF
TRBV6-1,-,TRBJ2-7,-,TGTGCCAGCAGTGAAGGACAGGCAGGGGTATCCGAGCAGTACTTC,CASSEGQAGVSEQYF
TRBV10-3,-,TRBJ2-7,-,TGTGCCATCAGTGAACGGACTATTGACTACGAGCAGTACTTC,CAISERTIDYEQYF
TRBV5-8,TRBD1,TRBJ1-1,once,TGTGCCAGCAGCCTCAGGGGGTTTGACACTGAAGCTTTCTTT,CASSLRGFDTEAFF
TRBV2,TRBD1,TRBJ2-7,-,TGTGCCAGAGGACAGGGGTCCTCCTACGAGCAGTACTTC,CARGQGSSYEQYF
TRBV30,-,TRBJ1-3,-,TGTGCCTGGAGTATTGACAGCTCTGGAAACACCATATATTTT,CAWSIDSSGNTIYF
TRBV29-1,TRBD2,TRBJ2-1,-,TGCAGCGTCCTACTAGCGGGACCCTACAATGAGCAGTTCTTC,CSVLLAGPYNEQFF
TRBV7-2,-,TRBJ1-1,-,TGTGCCAGCAGCGGCCCCGCCATGAACACTGAAGCTTTCTTT,CASSGPAMNTEAFF
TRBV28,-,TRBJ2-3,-,TGTGCCAGCAGTTTGCGACTGAGCACAGATACGCAGTATTTT,CASSLRLSTDTQYF
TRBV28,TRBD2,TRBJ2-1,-,TGTGCCAGCAGCCCCGGACTAGCGGGTTACAATGAGCAGTTCTTC,CASSPGLAGYNEQFF
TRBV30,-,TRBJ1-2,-,TGTGCCTGGAGTTCCACTCGCGGGAGTCACTATGGCTACACCTTC,CAWSSTRGSHYGYTF
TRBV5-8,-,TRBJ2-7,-,TGTGCCAGCAGCTTGGCCCAAACGTACGAGCAGTACTTC,CASSLAQTYEQYF
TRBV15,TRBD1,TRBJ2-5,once,TGTGCCACCAGCAGGGGAACCGGGACAGGCATGGGGGAGACCCAGTACTTC,CATSRGTGTGMGETQYF
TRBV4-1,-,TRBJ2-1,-,TGCGCCAGCAGCCAATCGAGGGCCCCCTACAATGAGCAGTTCTTC,CASSQSRAPYNEQFF
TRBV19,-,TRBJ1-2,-,TGTGCCAGTAGTATGGAGTATGGCTACACCTTC,CASSMEYGYTF
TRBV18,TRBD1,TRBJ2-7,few,TGTGCCAGCTCACAGCGGACAGGCTTGTCCTACGAGCAGTACTTC,CASSQRTGLSYEQYF
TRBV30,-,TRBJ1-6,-,TGTGCCTGGACCCGAGGGCAGGGGAATTCACCCCTCCACTTT,CAWTRGQGNSPLHF
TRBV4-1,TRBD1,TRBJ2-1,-,TGCGCCAGCAGCCAAGGGGGGACAGGGGGCAATGAGCAGTTCTTC,CASSQGGTGGNEQFF
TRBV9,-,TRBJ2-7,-,TGTGCCAGCAGCGCCGGGACAACCTACGAGCAGTACTTC,CASSAGTTYEQYF
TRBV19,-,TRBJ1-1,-,TGTGCCAGTAGTATAAGAAACGTAATGAACACTGAAGCTTTCTTT,CASSIRNVMNTEAFF
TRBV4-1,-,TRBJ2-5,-,TGCGCCAGCAGCGAAAGGGCCTCGGAGACCCAGTACTTC,CASSERASETQYF
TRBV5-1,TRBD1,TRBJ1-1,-,TGCGCCAGCAGCTTGGGACAGGGGAGGGATGAAGCTTTCTTT,CASSLGQGRDEAFF
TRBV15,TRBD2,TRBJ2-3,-,TGTGCCACCAGCTTTAGCGGGGGGGGAGGAGATACGCAGTATTTT,CATSFSGGGGDTQYF
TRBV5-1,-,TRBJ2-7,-,TGCGCCAGCAGCCCTGGGGACATACCTTACGAGCAGTACTTC,CASSPGDIPYEQYF
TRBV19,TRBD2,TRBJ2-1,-,TGTGCCAGCTCGGGGTTGGCTAGCGGGAAGGATGAGCAGTTCTTC,CASSGLASGKDEQFF
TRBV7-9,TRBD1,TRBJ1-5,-,TGTGCCAGCAGCTTGGAGGGGGCTCAGCCCCAGCATTTT,CASSLEGAQPQHF
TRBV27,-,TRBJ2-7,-,TGTGCCAGCAGTTTCGGTACAGGGAATGTCGAGCAGTACTTC,CASSFGTGNVEQYF
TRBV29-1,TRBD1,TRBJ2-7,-,TGCAGCGTTATGACAGGGGATTCCTACGAGCAGTACTTC,CSVMTGDSYEQYF
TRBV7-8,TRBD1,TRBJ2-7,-,TGTGCCAGCAGCTTAGTTCCGGGACAGGGGGCACGGGAGCAGTACTTC,CASSLVPGQGAREQYF
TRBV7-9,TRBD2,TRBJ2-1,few,TGTGCCAGCAGATCTAGCGGGGGGATGAATGAGCAGTTCTTC,CASRSSGGMNEQFF
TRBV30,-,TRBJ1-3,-,TGTGCCTGGCAGGGGACTGGAAACACCATATATTTT,CAWQGTGNTIYF
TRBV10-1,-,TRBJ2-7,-,TGCGCCAGCAGTGGGATGGGCCGCCCTGAGCAGTACTTC,CASSGMGRPEQYF